This TCR beta chain was sequenced in a study of CD8 T cells in Susac syndrome. An amount of RNA that ranged from roughly 0.5 to 1 ug was reverse transcribed with random hexamers. The CDR3 of TCR beta was amplified by immunoSEQ multiplex PCR across 54 Vbeta and 13 Jbeta. TCRdb analysed the immunoSEQ multiplex PCR reads with MiXCR anew, one entry per CDR3 protein. The sample lists about 140,000 distinct CDR3 sequences, around 94% occurring once. Germline trimming cut 5 bases from V and 0 bases from J; bases unmatched to any gene: 2. The length of the CDR3 is 14 residues. The authors negatively isolated CD8+ and CD4+ T cells and FACS-enriched TEMRA cells. There are a few counts of this clonotype.

The chain is built from TRBV12-3 or TRBV12-4 and TRBJ2-7, with 9 bases that match TRBD1. The sequence was obtained from a human donor in good health. Sequencing input: CD8+ T cells from PBMCs. CDR3 sequence (DNA): TGTGCCAGCAGTGGGACAGGGAGCTCCTACGAGCAGTACTTC. Amino acid sequence: CASSGTGSSYEQYF.